This T cell receptor (beta chain) was retrieved from a study of patients and donors after allogeneic stem cell transplantation. V lost 11 bases, J lost 1 base, and 8 bases lay in between. Germline loops: CDR1 MDHEN, CDR2 SYDVKM. This CDR3 region has 11 residues. This clonotype has only a few counts. TCRdb used MiXCR to reprocess the RT-PCR reads, holding one entry per CDR3 protein. The table lists about 100,000 distinct CDR3 sequences, around 38% of them singletons. This chain connects TRBV28 to TRBJ1-1; no firm D call. This TCR was sampled from a human donor who was either an allogeneic HSCT recipient or a stem cell or donor lymphocyte infusion donor (not recorded which). It is not recorded whose cells these are; they may come from a transplant donor. Specimen: blood, either unsorted or a sorted T cell fraction (not recorded which). CDR3 bases: TGTGCCGCGAGTTGGAACACTGAAGCTTTCTTT. This gives the protein CAASWNTEAFF.